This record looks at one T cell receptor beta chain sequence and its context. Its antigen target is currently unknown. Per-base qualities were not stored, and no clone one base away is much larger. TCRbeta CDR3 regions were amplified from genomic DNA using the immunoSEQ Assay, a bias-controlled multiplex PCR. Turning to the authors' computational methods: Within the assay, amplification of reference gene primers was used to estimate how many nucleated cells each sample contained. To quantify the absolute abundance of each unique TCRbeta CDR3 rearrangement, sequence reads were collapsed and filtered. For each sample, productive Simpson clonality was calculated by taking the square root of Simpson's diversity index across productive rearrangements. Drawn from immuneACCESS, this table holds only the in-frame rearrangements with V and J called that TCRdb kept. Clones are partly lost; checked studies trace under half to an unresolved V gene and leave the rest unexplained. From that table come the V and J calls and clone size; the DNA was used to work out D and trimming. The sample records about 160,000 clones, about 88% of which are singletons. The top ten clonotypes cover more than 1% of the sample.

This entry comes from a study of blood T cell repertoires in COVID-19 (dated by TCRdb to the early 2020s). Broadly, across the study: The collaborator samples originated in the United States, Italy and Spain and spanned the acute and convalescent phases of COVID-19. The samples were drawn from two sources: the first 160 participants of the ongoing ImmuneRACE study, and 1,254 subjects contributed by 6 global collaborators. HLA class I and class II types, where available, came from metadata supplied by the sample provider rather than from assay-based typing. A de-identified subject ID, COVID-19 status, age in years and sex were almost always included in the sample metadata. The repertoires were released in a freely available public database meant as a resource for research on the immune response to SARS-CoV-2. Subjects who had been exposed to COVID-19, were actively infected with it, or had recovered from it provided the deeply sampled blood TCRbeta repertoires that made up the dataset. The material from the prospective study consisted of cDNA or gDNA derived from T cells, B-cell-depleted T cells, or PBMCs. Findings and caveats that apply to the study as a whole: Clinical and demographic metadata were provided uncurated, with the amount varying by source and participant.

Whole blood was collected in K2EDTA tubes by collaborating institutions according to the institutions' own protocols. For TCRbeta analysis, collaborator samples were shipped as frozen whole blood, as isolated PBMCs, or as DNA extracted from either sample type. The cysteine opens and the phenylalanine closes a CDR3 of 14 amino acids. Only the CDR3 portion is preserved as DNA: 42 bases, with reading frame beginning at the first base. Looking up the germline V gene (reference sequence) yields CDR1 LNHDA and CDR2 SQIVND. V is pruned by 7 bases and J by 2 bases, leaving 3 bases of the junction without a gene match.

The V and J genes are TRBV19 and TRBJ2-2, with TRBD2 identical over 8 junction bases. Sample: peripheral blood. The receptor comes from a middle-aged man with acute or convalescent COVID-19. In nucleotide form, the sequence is TGTGCCAGTAACGGACTAGCAAACACCGGGGAGCTGTTTTTT. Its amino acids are CASNGLANTGELFF.